This is a list of T cell receptor beta chains from one sample in a study of graft-versus-host responses after intestinal transplantation. The antigens these receptors bind are not known. Clones were sequenced by immunoSEQ multiplex PCR, and TCRdb holds only the in-frame ones, with some missing. The table includes 80,000 to 100,000 clones, more than 85% detected once. Sequencing used unstimulated CD4+ T cells sorted from spleen or lymph node cells, obtained before intestinal transplant. Receptors originate from a human donor who received an intestinal transplant. Both conserved end residues are part of each CDR3. Each record gives: D gene, CDR3 length, V gene, J gene, CDR3 protein. A D gene is named only where the DNA matches it firmly.

TRBD1,16,TRBV11-1,TRBJ1-2,CASSDVAGQANYGYTF
NA,14,TRBV7-9,TRBJ1-4,CASSYGQTNEKLFF
NA,17,TRBV5-4,TRBJ1-2,CASSLERLAAVNYGYTF
TRBD2,15,TRBV27,TRBJ2-7,CASSLLAGGSYEQYF
TRBD1,13,TRBV18,TRBJ1-1,CASSAGQGKGAFF
NA,15,TRBV25-1,TRBJ1-2,CASSAGVLFNYGYTF
NA,14,TRBV5-5,TRBJ1-3,CASSFGFSGNTIYF
TRBD1,18,TRBV6-1,TRBJ1-4,CASSVTGGGFGANEKLFF
TRBD1,14,TRBV11-3,TRBJ2-2,CASSRDSITGELFF
TRBD1,16,TRBV5-1,TRBJ1-6,CASSRIGQGVNSPLHF
TRBD1,15,TRBV5-5,TRBJ1-1,CASSTRGRGNTEAFF
NA,15,TRBV7-2,TRBJ1-6,CASSLSGATAGGLHF
TRBD1,16,TRBV28,TRBJ2-7,CASSLLAGTGDYEQYF
TRBD1,13,TRBV19,TRBJ1-2,CASSATGVYGYTF
NA,17,TRBV6-1,TRBJ2-2,CASSERYDPAGTGELFF
NA,16,TRBV5-1,TRBJ2-7,CASSLGGTASSYEQYF
TRBD2,17,TRBV5-1,TRBJ2-3,CASSLNRGGVDTDTQYF
NA,12,TRBV9,TRBJ1-1,CASRSMNTEAFF
TRBD1,15,TRBV6-5,TRBJ2-7,CASSYLGDSRAEQYF
TRBD1,13,TRBV28,TRBJ1-6,CASSRTGSSPLHF
NA,14,TRBV27,TRBJ2-1,CASSFPPLYNEQFF
NA,15,TRBV27,TRBJ1-4,CASSPGGEAREKLFF
TRBD2,13,TRBV9,TRBJ2-2,CASTLAVTGELFF
NA,12,TRBV29-1,TRBJ1-2,CSAVRTGNGYTF
NA,13,TRBV10-1,TRBJ1-1,CASSEFLLAEAFF
TRBD2,14,TRBV15,TRBJ2-3,CATSTSGTTDTQYF
TRBD2,14,TRBV28,TRBJ2-1,CASSSSGPSNEQFF
TRBD2,17,TRBV7-3,TRBJ2-3,CASSSGLAGGSTDTQYF
NA,14,TRBV18,TRBJ1-1,CASSPSQMNTEAFF
NA,14,TRBV10-3,TRBJ1-2,CAISELAIPAGYTF
NA,14,TRBV4-3,TRBJ2-3,CASSQARSTDTQYF
TRBD1,16,TRBV28,TRBJ1-6,CASRDRGKGENSPLHF
NA,17,TRBV6-1,TRBJ1-6,CASSGPPGYSYNSPLHF
TRBD2,16,TRBV5-1,TRBJ2-1,CASSFTSGRQYNEQFF
TRBD2,18,TRBV6-1,TRBJ2-1,CASREGTSGASSYNEQFF
TRBD2,17,TRBV4-2,TRBJ2-5,CASSQDRIAGDVETQYF
NA,13,TRBV5-1,TRBJ2-3,CASSLMGEDTQYF
NA,11,TRBV20-1,TRBJ2-2,CSAPYVRELFF
NA,14,TRBV10-3,TRBJ1-2,CAISDRGTNYGYTF
NA,14,TRBV6-1,TRBJ2-3,CASSEPGSTNTQYF
NA,15,TRBV6-5,TRBJ1-5,CASTTGRYSNQPQHF
TRBD1,13,TRBV7-2,TRBJ1-2,CASGDRAGAGYTF
NA,12,TRBV5-1,TRBJ2-5,CASSLYRETQYF